This T cell receptor (beta chain) derives from a study of monozygotic twins with inflammatory bowel disease. Overall study results and limits: The authors found no support for a single strong IBD-associated signal or clonotype. Using the inverse Simpson index, IBD patients had lower TCRbeta diversity than healthy co-twins.

To note about this clonotype: The antigen remains unidentified.

The input for each TCR library was about 3.5 ug of total RNA. From its re-call of the 5' RACE reads, TCRdb lists each CDR3 protein once, without DNA. The listing records over 110,000 distinct CDR3 sequences. Germline values: CDR1 LNHDA, CDR2 SQIVND (reference sequence). The CDR3 consists of 12 residues. This sequence joins TRBV19 and TRBJ2-1. The TCR sequence derives from a human donor with ulcerative colitis or Crohn's disease, or a healthy co-twin of an affected twin (not recorded which). Sequencing was carried out using blood. The CDR3 loop is CASSIDRIEQFF.